A single sample is the source of the 30 T cell receptor beta chains below, sequenced in a study of blood T cell repertoires in COVID-19. Data came from immunoSEQ multiplex PCR; TCRdb stores just in-frame clones and leaves some out. This sample has hundreds of thousands of clones, with approximately 85% found just once. The sequencing input was peripheral blood. The receptors originated from a human donor in a cohort sampled during active COVID-19.

The CDR3 sequence is CASSEEWSSYEQYF. CDR3 nucleotide sequence: TGCGCCAGCAGTGAGGAATGGAGTTCCTACGAGCAGTACTTC. The chain uses TRBV10-2 and TRBJ2-7, with D hard to call. V shed 2 bases and J shed 1 base, with 9 bases lying between them. The CDR3 is 14 amino acids. CDR1 is WSHSY, CDR2 SAAADI, per germline.

V is TRBV2 and J is TRBJ1-1; D unresolved. CDR3 length: 12 residues. Germline CDR1 reads SNHLY; CDR2 reads FYNNEI. V was cut by 4 bases and J by 5 bases, with 8 bases left in between. The CDR3 bases are TGTGCCAGCAGTGTGGTAGCTACTGAAGCTTTCTTT. Its translation: CASSVVATEAFF.

The chain links TRBV7-2 to TRBJ1-2; a weak D match, TRBD1 (6 bases). The CDR3 is 15 amino acids. The V gene lost 4 bases and the J gene lost 5 bases, with 17 bases spanning the gap. In germline, CDR1 is SGHTA, CDR2 FQGNSA. The CDR3 region has the DNA TGTGCCAGCAGCTCCCCAGACAGGAACGTATATGGCTACACCTTC. It codes for CASSSPDRNVYGYTF.

This chain connects TRBV19 to TRBJ1-2; no firm D call. CDR1 and CDR2 (germline): LNHDA, SQIVND (reference sequence). The CDR3 is 12 residues long. With 3 bases removed from V and 4 bases from J, the gap between germline ends came to 6 bases. In DNA, the CDR3 is TGTGCCAGTAGTATCTCGGTCTATGGCTACACCTTC. Protein: CASSISVYGYTF.

This chain links TRBV25-1 with TRBJ2-3; no firm D call. V shed 2 bases and J shed 3 bases, with 3 bases lying between them. Germline V gene data show CDR1 as MGHDK and CDR2 as SYGVNS. The CDR3 runs to 12 residues. The CDR3 sequence is CASSELTDTQYF. The CDR3 nucleotides read TGTGCCAGCAGTGAACTGACAGATACGCAGTATTTT.

The chain combines TRBV3-1 (or the pseudogene TRBV3-2) with TRBJ1-2; no firm D call. V dropped 4 bases and J dropped 0 bases, with 18 bases sitting between them. Germline CDR1 is LGHDT and CDR2 is YNNKEL (reference sequence). The CDR3 runs 17 residues. The CDR3, as DNA: TGTGCCAGCAGCCCGACCCTCGGGGAGCGAGCTAACTATGGCTACACCTTC. Protein sequence: CASSPTLGERANYGYTF.

This chain links TRBV25-1 with TRBJ2-5; no clear D. The CDR3 has 15 amino acids. The V end lost 9 bases, the J end lost 1 base, and 18 bases lay between the germline ends. From germline, CDR1 is MGHDK and CDR2 SYGVNS. The CDR3, as DNA: TGTGCCAGTGTAGAAATCGGGTCCACCCAAGAGACCCAGTACTTC. Its protein is CASVEIGSTQETQYF.

This chain joins TRBV27 and TRBJ2-3; possibly TRBD2 for D (6 bases). Germline assignment: CDR1 MNHEY and CDR2 SMNVEV (reference sequence). The CDR3 spans 12 residues. V was trimmed by 5 bases and J by 5 bases, leaving 8 bases between them. The CDR3 DNA reads TGTGCCAGCAGTACCGGGGGAGATACGCAGTATTTT. This sequence encodes CASSTGGDTQYF.

V usage is TRBV21-1 and J usage is TRBJ2-3; the table gives TRBD1 as D, unverified against the DNA. TRBV21-1 is reported as a pseudogene. The CDR3 contains 17 residues. CDR3 sequence (DNA): TGTGCCAGCAGCACAAGGCGGGACAGGGGTCCCACAGATACGCAGTATTTT. Residues: CASSTRRDRGPTDTQYF.

This clone has more than one count but fewer than ten. The V gene is TRBV20-1, the J gene TRBJ2-7; 7 bases fit TRBD1. Germline V lookup: CDR1 DFQATT, CDR2 SNEGSKA (reference sequence). The CDR3 runs to 14 residues. V lost 3 bases and J lost 6; bases outside the gene matches: 11. CDR3 nucleotides: TGCAGTGCTAGTAGGGGACAGCTCAGGTCCGAGCAGTACTTC. Residues: CSASRGQLRSEQYF.

The chain is built from TRBV5-1 and TRBJ1-1, with unresolved D. Trimming shortened V by 0 bases and J by 0 bases, and 15 bases separated the two germline ends. The CDR3 is made up of 17 amino acids. The germline V gene has CDR1 SGHRS and CDR2 YFSETQ. The CDR3 DNA sequence: TGCGCCAGCAGCTTGGGCCCCTCTTTGACAATGAACACTGAAGCTTTCTTT. Translating it yields CASSLGPSLTMNTEAFF.

V gene TRBV19 combines with J gene TRBJ2-7; tentatively, D is TRBD1 (6 bases). The CDR3 totals 15 residues. Germline V gives CDR1 LNHDA, CDR2 SQIVND (reference sequence). The germline V and J ends were trimmed by 0 bases and 0 bases, with 9 bases remaining between them. In DNA, the CDR3 is TGTGCCAGTAGTATAGATAGGGGGATCTCCTACGAGCAGTACTTC. Its protein is CASSIDRGISYEQYF. The variable domain in full, completed from reference TRBV19 and TRBJ2-7, reads DGGITQSPKYLFRKEGQNVTLSCEQNLNHDAMYWYRQDPGQGLRLIYYSQIVNDFQKGDIAEGYSVSREKKESFPLTVTSAQKNPTAFYLCASSIDRGISYEQYFGPGTRLTVT.

The chain has TRBV11-2 and TRBJ1-4; a possible D gene is TRBD1 (6 bases). The germline CDR1 and CDR2 sequences are SGHAT and FQNNGV. V dropped 5 bases and J dropped 7 bases, with 17 bases sitting between them. This CDR3 region has 15 residues. DNA for the CDR3: TGTGCCAGCAGCCTCGCCGCGGGGGCTGTTGAAAAACTGTTTTTT. It codes for CASSLAAGAVEKLFF. Full variable domain (rest looked up from reference TRBV11-2 and TRBJ1-4): EAGVAQSPRYKIIEKRQSVAFWCNPISGHATLYWYQQILGQGPKLLIQFQNNGVVDDSQLPKDRFSAERLKGVDSTLKIQPAKLEDSAVYLCASSLAAGAVEKLFFGSGTQLSVL.

The V and J genes are TRBV9 and TRBJ1-2, with TRBD1 matching over 7 bases. The CDR3 has 15 amino acids. Trimming took 1 base from V and 7 from J; bases not matched to a gene: 10. Germline values: CDR1 SGDLS, CDR2 YYNGEE. CDR3 sequence: CASSVKTGTAGGYTF. CDR3 nucleotide sequence: TGTGCCAGCAGCGTAAAAACCGGGACAGCAGGTGGCTACACCTTC.

The table lists this clone with a count of one. The chain combines TRBV5-5 with TRBJ2-7, with 10 bases fitting TRBD2. V lost 0 bases and J lost 4; bases outside the gene matches: 1. This CDR3 has 14 amino acids. The germline V gene encodes CDR1 SGHKS and CDR2 YYEKEE (reference sequence). CDR3 DNA sequence: TGTGCCAGCAGCTTGGCTAGCGGGGGATACGAGCAGTACTTC. Protein product: CASSLASGGYEQYF.

V gene TRBV11-2 combines with J gene TRBJ2-7, with TRBD1 matching 7 bases. This CDR3 is built from 17 residues. In germline, CDR1 is SGHAT, CDR2 FQNNGV. The V and J ends lost 1 base and 2 bases, in that order; junction bases with no gene match: 11. Here the CDR3 reads CASSLGRTGVYTYEQYF. CDR3 nucleotides: TGTGCCAGCAGCTTAGGAAGGACAGGAGTTTATACCTACGAGCAGTACTTC.

The chain uses TRBV18 and TRBJ1-5, with a tentative D call TRBD1 (5 bases). The CDR3 spans 13 residues. The V end lost 4 bases, the J end lost 3 bases, and 7 bases lay between the germline ends. The germline V gene has CDR1 KGHSH and CDR2 LQKENI. CDR3: CASSLDINQPQHF. As DNA, the CDR3 is TGTGCCAGCTCACTGGACATCAATCAGCCCCAGCATTTT.

This clone was seen a few times. This sequence joins TRBV6-5 and TRBJ1-1, with D unclear. CDR1 is MNHEY, CDR2 SVGAGI, per germline. Trimming shortened V by 2 bases and J by 8 bases, and 6 bases separated the two germline ends. The CDR3 extends over 11 amino acids. The CDR3 nucleotides read TGTGCCAGCAGTTACGACAAAGAAGCTTTCTTT. Its translation is CASSYDKEAFF.

The V call is TRBV5-6, the J call TRBJ1-4; 7 nucleotides align to TRBD1. V trimming: 2 bases; J trimming: 4 bases; junction bases outside the gene matches: 5. Germline CDR1 SGHDT, CDR2 YYEEEE. This CDR3 has 15 residues. The CDR3 DNA sequence: TGTGCCAGCAGCTTAGACTCAGGGGGTAATGAAAAACTGTTTTTT. Its protein product is CASSLDSGGNEKLFF.

The rearrangement joins TRBV19 to TRBJ1-2; weak D call: TRBD1 (5 bases). The CDR3 spans 13 residues. Per the germline V gene, CDR1 is LNHDA and CDR2 is SQIVND (reference sequence). The V end was cut by 2 bases, the J end by 6 bases, with 10 bases between. In DNA, the CDR3 is TGTGCCAGTAGTATATCCAGGGTGGATGGCTACACCTTC. It encodes CASSISRVDGYTF.

The CDR3 sequence: CASSIDRAGDTEAFF. DNA of the CDR3: TGTGCCAGTAGTATCGACAGGGCGGGTGACACTGAAGCTTTCTTT. The chain has TRBV19 and TRBJ1-1, with 7 bases matching TRBD1. CDR3 length: 15 amino acids. Germline V gene data show CDR1 as LNHDA and CDR2 as SQIVND (reference sequence). V dropped 3 bases and J dropped 3; count of bases not matched to a gene: 7.

This sequence joins TRBV27 and TRBJ2-2, with TRBD1 matching 7 bases. This CDR3 comprises 15 residues. The V and J ends lost 2 bases and 4 bases, in that order; junction bases with no gene match: 4. Looked up from germline, CDR1 is MNHEY and CDR2 is SMNVEV (reference sequence). CDR3 coding DNA: TGTGCCAGCAGTTTAAAGGGGGCAGGCACCGGGGAGCTGTTTTTT. As protein: CASSLKGAGTGELFF.

The chain combines TRBV24-1 with TRBJ2-1; 9 positions match TRBD1. Trimming at V came to 1 base and at J to 4 bases, leaving 4 bases not matched to a gene. The CDR3 is 16 residues long. Germline V CDR1 and CDR2: KGHDR, SFDVKD. The CDR3, as DNA: TGTGCCACCAGTGATTTAGGGACAGGGCTTTACAATGAGCAGTTCTTC. Amino acids: CATSDLGTGLYNEQFF.

The chain joins TRBV7-9 to TRBJ1-3, with 11 nucleotides matching TRBD1. The CDR3 covers 18 residues. Germline CDR1 is SEHNR and CDR2 is FQNEAQ (reference sequence). The V gene end was trimmed by 5 bases and the J gene end by 0 bases; junction bases not matched to a gene: 9. In DNA, the CDR3 is TGTGCCAGCAGCCCGGGACAGGGGGTTTTCCCCTCTGGAAACACCATATATTTT. Translating it yields CASSPGQGVFPSGNTIYF.

This rearrangement joins TRBV7-2 to TRBJ2-3; possibly TRBD2 for D (5 bases). The ends were cut back, 3 bases at V and 4 bases at J, with 11 bases in the middle. This CDR3 contains 14 residues. The germline V gene encodes CDR1 SGHTA and CDR2 FQGNSA. CDR3 coding DNA: TGTGCCAGCAGCTTGCTCCTAGCCCCAGATACGCAGTATTTT. Protein: CASSLLLAPDTQYF.

This chain links TRBV5-1 with TRBJ2-5; D gene unclear. Deletions cut 1 base from V and 5 bases from J, with 3 bases between. The germline V gene has CDR1 SGHRS and CDR2 YFSETQ. The CDR3 length is 11 residues. In DNA, the CDR3 is TGCGCCAGCAGCTTGACTGAGACCCAGTACTTC. Translation: CASSLTETQYF.

The sample holds a few counts of this clone. The chain uses TRBV7-2 and TRBJ1-5, with 7 bases lining up with TRBD1. The CDR3 is 14 residues long. The trim removed 4 bases at V and 4 bases at J, leaving 4 bases unmatched. CDR1 is SGHTA, CDR2 FQGNSA, per germline. The CDR3 is CASSSRDRNQPQHF. For the CDR3, the DNA is TGTGCCAGCAGCTCCCGGGACAGAAATCAGCCCCAGCATTTT. The entire variable domain, with the rest obtained from reference TRBV7-2 and TRBJ1-5, is as follows: GAGVSQSPSNKVTEKGKDVELRCDPISGHTALYWYRQSLGQGLEFLIYFQGNSAPDKSGLPSDRFSAERTGGSVSTLTIQRTQQEDSAVYLCASSSRDRNQPQHFGDGTRLSIL.

The rearrangement uses TRBV6-2 or TRBV6-3 and TRBJ1-6; possibly TRBD1 for D (6 bases). Germline lookup yields CDR1 MNHEY and CDR2 SVGEGT. This CDR3 has 12 amino acids. The V end was cut by 5 bases, the J end by 7 bases, with 6 bases between. The CDR3 protein is CASSQGNSPLHF. Written as DNA, the CDR3 is TGTGCCAGCAGTCAGGGGAATTCACCCCTCCACTTT.

The chain is built from TRBV24-1 and TRBJ2-3; TRBD2 matches 9 bases. V gave up 6 bases and J gave up 6 bases; unmatched junction bases: 9. Germline V gene data show CDR1 as KGHDR and CDR2 as SFDVKD. The CDR3 has 15 residues. CDR3 in DNA: TGTGCCACCAGTAGGAAAGGACTAGCGACCGATACGCAGTATTTT. This codes for CATSRKGLATDTQYF.

This chain's CDR3 is CASGSRNQPQHF. The CDR3 DNA reads TGTGCTAGTGGTTCGCGAAATCAGCCCCAGCATTTT. V usage is TRBV12-5 and J usage is TRBJ1-5; no firm D call. V lost 4 bases and J 4 bases, leaving 5 bases between the germline ends. CDR1 is LGHNT, CDR2 FRNRAP, per germline. This CDR3 has 12 residues.